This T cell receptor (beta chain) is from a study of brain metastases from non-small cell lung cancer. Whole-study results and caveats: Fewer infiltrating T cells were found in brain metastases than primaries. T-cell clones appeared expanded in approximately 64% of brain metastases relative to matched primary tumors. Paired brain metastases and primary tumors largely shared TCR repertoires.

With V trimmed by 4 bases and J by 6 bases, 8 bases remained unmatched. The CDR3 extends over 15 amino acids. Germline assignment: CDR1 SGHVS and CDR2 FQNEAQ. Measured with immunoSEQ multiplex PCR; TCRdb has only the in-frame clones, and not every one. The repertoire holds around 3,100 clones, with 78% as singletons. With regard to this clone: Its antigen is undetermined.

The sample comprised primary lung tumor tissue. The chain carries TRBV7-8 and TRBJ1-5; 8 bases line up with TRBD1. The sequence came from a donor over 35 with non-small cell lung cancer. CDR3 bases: TGTGCCAGCAGCTATACTGGACAGGGATTTCAGCCCCAGCATTTT. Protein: CASSYTGQGFQPQHF.